The entry that follows covers one T cell receptor (beta chain) sequence. The CDR3 spans 16 residues. V trimming: 1 base; J trimming: 6 bases; junction bases outside the gene matches: 3. Germline V gene lookup returns CDR1 LNHDA and CDR2 SQIVND (reference sequence). These data come from a study of T cells in Graves' hyperthyroidism and ophthalmopathy. Study-level information: Blood from the periphery was taken at initial diagnosis, before any treatment.

RNA transcripts were the template for amplifying TCR beta CDR3 regions. First-round RT-PCR targeting the TCR CDR3 was performed with the HTBI primer set. A single record per CDR3 protein comes from TCRdb applying MiXCR to the multiplex PCR reads. This sample has hundreds of thousands of distinct CDR3 sequences, with under 25% found just once. The sequencing input was blood. The sequence was collected from a man aged 25 to 40 with Graves' ophthalmopathy. The chain uses TRBV19 and TRBJ2-3; 14 bases map to TRBD2. CDR3 amino acids: CASSIGTSGRNDTQYF. In DNA form, the CDR3 reads TGTGCCAGTAGTATAGGGACTAGCGGGAGGAACGATACGCAGTATTTT. The whole variable domain, filled in from reference TRBV19 and TRBJ2-3, reads DGGITQSPKYLFRKEGQNVTLSCEQNLNHDAMYWYRQDPGQGLRLIYYSQIVNDFQKGDIAEGYSVSREKKESFPLTVTSAQKNPTAFYLCASSIGTSGRNDTQYFGPGTRLTVL.